This TCR beta chain emerged from a study of T cells after yellow fever vaccination. This clonotype came up many times. Antigen specificity is unknown. CDR3 size: 15 residues. CDR1 is MGHDK and CDR2 is SYGVNS in the germline V gene. Trimming cost V 6 bases and J 5 bases; bases outside gene matches: 8. Whole-study findings and limits: CD4 and CD8 compartments shared a small share of clonotypes, likely from convergent recombination.

TCRdb processed the 5' RACE reads anew with MiXCR; each CDR3 protein has one entry. This repertoire shows hundreds of thousands of distinct CDR3 sequences, around 12% found once; its top ten account for 2.5% to 3.5%. The sequencing here drew on CD4+ T cells sorted from PBMCs, taken 15 days after the yellow fever booster vaccination. The chain couples TRBV25-1 to TRBJ2-5; TRBD2 agrees at 11 bases. This receptor was obtained from a young man who received the YFV17D yellow fever vaccine. In DNA form, the CDR3 reads TGTGCCAGCAGGATTAGCGGGGGGGCCGGTGAGACCCAGTACTTC. It translates to CASRISGGAGETQYF. Variable domain in full (rest from reference TRBV25-1 and TRBJ2-5): EADIYQTPRYLVIGTGKKITLECSQTMGHDKMYWYQQDPGMELHLIHYSYGVNSTEKGDLSSESTVSRIRTEHFPLTLESARPSHTSQYLCASRISGGAGETQYFGPGTRLLVL.